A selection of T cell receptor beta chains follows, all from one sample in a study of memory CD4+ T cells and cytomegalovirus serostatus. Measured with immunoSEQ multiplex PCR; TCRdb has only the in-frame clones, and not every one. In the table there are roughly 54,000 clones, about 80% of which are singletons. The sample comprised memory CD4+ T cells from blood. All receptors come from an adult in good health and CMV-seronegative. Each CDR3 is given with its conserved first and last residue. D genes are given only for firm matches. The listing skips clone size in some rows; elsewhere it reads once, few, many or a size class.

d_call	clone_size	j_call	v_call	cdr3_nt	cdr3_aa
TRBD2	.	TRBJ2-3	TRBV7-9	TGTGCCAGCAGCCCCGCGGGGGGAGGCACAGATACGCAGTATTTT	CASSPAGGGTDTQYF
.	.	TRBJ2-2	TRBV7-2	TGTGCCAGCAGCGTGTCAGGGAATTGGGAGCTGTTTTTT	CASSVSGNWELFF
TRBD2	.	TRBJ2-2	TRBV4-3	TGCGCCAGCAGCCCTTCCGGACTAGCGGGAGGCCGGGGCTCCGGGGAGCTGTTTTTT	CASSPSGLAGGRGSGELFF
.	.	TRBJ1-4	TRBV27	TGTGCCAGCAGTCACCGAGTCCCCACGGGGGACACGGGTCCTAATGAAAAACTGTTTTTT	CASSHRVPTGDTGPNEKLFF
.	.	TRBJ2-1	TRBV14	TGTGCCAGCAGCCAGATGGGCAGGGGAATATACAATGAGCAGTTCTTC	CASSQMGRGIYNEQFF
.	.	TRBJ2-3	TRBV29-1	TGCAGCGTTGAAAGGAGGACCGGTCGCTCAGACACGCAGTATTTT	CSVERRTGRSDTQYF
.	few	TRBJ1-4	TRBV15	TGTGCCACCAGCAGAGTCGCCCCCAGGGGCGATGAAAAACTGTTTTTT	CATSRVAPRGDEKLFF
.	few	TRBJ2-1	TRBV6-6	TGTGCCAGCAGCAATCTAGCGAACACCTACAATGAGCAGTTCTTC	CASSNLANTYNEQFF
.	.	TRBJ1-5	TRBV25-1	TGTGCCAGCAGTGAATACCGGGGGGCTAGTCAGCCCCAGCATTTT	CASSEYRGASQPQHF
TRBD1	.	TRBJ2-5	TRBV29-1	TGCAGCGTTGAACTCGGACAGGGGGCGCTGAAAACCCAGTACTTC	CSVELGQGALKTQYF
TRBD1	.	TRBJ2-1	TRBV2	TGTGCCAGCAGTCCGTGGACAGGGCAATCCTACAATGAGCAGTTCTTC	CASSPWTGQSYNEQFF
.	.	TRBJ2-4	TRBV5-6	TGTGCCAGCAGCCCCCCATGGACAGCCCTAGCCAAAAACATTCAGTACTTC	CASSPPWTALAKNIQYF
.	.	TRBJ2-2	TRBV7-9	TGTGCCAGCAGCTTAACCGGGGCCACCGGGGAGCTGTTTTTT	CASSLTGATGELFF
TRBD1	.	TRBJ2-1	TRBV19	TGTGCCAGTAATCCTTCGGGGACAGCGATTTACAATGAGCAGTTCTTC	CASNPSGTAIYNEQFF
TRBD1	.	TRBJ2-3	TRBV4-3	TGCGCCAGCAGCCCCCTCTCGAGGGGGCTTGCAGATACGCAGTATTTT	CASSPLSRGLADTQYF
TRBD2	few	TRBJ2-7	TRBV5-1	TGCGCCAGCAGCGGGGAACTAGCGGGGAGAGGGCAGTACTTC	CASSGELAGRGQYF
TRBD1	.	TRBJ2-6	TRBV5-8	TGTGCCAGCAGCCCGGGACAGTACTCTGGGGCCAACGTCCTGACTTTC	CASSPGQYSGANVLTF
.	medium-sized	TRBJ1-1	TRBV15	TGTGCCACCAGCAGAGGACCACCATTTGAAGCTTTCTTT	CATSRGPPFEAFF
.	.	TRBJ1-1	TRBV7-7	TGTGCTAGCAGCTTAGATTCGAACACTGAAGCTTTCTTT	CASSLDSNTEAFF
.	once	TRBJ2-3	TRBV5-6	TGTGCCAGCAGTCGGGACTTCACAGATACGCAGTATTTT	CASSRDFTDTQYF
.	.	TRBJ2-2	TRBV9	TGTGCCAGCAGCGTAGATATTACAGGCGGGACCGGGGAGCTGTTTTTT	CASSVDITGGTGELFF
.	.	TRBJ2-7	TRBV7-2	TGTGCCAGCAGCTGGGGACTGGGACACCTCTACGAGCAGTACTTC	CASSWGLGHLYEQYF
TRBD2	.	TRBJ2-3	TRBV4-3	TGCGCCAGCAGCCAAGAAGTAGCGGGATGGGGCACAGATACGCAGTATTTT	CASSQEVAGWGTDTQYF
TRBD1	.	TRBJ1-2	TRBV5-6	TGTGCCAGCAGCTGGCGGGACAGGGGTCCCTATGGCTACACCTTC	CASSWRDRGPYGYTF
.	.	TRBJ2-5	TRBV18	TGTGCCAGCTCACTATCACCACAAGAGACCCAGTACTTC	CASSLSPQETQYF
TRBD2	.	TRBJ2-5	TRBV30	TGTGCCGGCGGGGGACGAGAGACCCAGTACTTC	CAGGGRETQYF
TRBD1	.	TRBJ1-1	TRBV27	TGTGCCAGCAGCCCCCGACAGGGGAGCACTGAAGCTTTCTTT	CASSPRQGSTEAFF
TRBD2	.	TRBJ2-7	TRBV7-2	TGTGCCAGCAGCACCCAGGGACTAGTCGTCTACGAGCAGTACTTC	CASSTQGLVVYEQYF
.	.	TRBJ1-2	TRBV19	TGTGCCAGTAGTAGGGACAACACTAACTATGGCTACACCTTC	CASSRDNTNYGYTF
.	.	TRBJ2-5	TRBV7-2	TGTGCCAGCAGCAGAGGGGGGGCCGGGACCCAGTACTTC	CASSRGGAGTQYF
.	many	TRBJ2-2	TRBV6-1	TGTGCCAGCAGGGGGGGATCAGGGGCGGACGGGGAGCTGTTTTTT	CASRGGSGADGELFF